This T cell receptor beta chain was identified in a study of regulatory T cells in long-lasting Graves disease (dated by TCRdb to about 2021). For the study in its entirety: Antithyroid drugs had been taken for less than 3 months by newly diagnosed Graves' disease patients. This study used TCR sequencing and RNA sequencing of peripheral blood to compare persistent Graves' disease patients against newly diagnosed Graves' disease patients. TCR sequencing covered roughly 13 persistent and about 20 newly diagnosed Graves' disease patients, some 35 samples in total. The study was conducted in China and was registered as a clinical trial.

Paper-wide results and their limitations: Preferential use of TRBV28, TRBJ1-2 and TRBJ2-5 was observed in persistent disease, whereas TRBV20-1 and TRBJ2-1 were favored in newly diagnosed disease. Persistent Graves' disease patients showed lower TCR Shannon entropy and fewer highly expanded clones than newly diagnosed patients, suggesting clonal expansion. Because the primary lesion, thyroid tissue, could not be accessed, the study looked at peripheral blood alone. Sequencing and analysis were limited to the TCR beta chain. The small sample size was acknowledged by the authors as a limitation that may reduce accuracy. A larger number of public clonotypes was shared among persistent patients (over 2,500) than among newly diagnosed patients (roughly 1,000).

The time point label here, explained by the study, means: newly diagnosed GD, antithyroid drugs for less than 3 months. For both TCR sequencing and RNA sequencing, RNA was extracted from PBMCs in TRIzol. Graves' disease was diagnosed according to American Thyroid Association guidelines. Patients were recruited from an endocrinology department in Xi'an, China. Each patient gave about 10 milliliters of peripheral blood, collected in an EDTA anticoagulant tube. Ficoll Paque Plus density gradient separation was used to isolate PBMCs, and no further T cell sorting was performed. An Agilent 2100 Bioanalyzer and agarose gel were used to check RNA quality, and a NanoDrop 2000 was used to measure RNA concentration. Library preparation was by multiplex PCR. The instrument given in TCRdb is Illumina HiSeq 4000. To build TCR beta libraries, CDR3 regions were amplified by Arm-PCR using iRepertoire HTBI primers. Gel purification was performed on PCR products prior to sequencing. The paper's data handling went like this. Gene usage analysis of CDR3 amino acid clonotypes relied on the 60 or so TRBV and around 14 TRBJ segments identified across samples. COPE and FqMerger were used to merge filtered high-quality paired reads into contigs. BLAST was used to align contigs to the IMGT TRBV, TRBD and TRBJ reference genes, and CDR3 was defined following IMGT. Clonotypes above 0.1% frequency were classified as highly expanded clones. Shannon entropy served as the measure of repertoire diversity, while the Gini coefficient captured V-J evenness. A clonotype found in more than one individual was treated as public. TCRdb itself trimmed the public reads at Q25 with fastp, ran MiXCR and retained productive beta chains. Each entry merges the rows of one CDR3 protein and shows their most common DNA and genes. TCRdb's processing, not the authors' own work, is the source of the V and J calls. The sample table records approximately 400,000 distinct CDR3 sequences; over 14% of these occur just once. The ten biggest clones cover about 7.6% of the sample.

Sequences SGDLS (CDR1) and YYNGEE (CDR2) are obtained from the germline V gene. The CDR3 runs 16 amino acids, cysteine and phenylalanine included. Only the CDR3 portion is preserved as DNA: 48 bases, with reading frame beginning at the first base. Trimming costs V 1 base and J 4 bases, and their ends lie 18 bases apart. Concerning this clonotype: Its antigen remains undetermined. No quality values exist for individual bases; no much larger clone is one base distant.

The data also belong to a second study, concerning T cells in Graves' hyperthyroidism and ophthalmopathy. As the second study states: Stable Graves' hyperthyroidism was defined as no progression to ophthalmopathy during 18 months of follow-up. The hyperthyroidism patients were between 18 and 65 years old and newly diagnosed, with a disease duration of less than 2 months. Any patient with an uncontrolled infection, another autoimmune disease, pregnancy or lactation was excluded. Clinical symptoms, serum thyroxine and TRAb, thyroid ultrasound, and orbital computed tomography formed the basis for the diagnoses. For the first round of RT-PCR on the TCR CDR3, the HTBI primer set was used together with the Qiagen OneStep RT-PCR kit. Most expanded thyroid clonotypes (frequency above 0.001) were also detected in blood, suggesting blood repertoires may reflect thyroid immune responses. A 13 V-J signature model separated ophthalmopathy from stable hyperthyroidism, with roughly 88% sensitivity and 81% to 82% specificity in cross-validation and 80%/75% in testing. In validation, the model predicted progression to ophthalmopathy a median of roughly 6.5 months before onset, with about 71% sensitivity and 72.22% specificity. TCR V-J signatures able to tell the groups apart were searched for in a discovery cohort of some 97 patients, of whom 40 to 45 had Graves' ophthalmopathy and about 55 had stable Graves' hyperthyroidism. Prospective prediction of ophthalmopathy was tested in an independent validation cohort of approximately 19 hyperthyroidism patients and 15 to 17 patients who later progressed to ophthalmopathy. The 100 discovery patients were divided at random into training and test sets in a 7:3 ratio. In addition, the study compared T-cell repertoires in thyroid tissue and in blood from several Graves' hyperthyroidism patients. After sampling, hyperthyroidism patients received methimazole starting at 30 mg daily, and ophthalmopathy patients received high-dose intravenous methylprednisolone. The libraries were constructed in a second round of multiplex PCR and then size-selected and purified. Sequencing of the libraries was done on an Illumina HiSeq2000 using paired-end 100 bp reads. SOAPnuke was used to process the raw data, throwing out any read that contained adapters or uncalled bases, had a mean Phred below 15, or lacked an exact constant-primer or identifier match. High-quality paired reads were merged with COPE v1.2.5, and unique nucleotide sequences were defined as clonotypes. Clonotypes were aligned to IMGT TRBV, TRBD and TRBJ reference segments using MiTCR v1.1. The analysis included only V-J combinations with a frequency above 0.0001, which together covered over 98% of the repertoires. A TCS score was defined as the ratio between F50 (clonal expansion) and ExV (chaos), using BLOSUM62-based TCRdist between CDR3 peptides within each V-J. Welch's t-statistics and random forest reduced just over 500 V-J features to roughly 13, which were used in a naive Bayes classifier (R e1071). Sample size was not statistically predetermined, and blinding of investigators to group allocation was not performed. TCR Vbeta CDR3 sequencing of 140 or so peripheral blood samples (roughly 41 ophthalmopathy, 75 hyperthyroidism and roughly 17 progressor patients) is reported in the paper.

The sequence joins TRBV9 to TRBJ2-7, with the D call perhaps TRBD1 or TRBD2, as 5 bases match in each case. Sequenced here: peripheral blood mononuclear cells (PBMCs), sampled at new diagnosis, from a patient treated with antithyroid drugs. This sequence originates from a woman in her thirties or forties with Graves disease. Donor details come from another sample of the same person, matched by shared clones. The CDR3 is CASSVSGGAGAYEQYF. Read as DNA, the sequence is TGTGCCAGCAGCGTATCTGGGGGAGCCGGGGCGTACGAGCAGTACTTC.